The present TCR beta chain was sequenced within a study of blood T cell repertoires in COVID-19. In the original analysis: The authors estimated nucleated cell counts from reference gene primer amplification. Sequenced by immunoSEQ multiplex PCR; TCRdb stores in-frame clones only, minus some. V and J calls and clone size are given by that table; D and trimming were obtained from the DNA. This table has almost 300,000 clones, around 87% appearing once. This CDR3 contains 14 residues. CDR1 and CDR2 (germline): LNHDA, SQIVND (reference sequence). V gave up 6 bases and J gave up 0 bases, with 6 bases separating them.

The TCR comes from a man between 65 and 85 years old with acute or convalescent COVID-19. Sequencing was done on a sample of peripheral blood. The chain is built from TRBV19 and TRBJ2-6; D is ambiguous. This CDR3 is CASSTVSGANVLTF. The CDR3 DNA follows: TGTGCCAGTAGCACAGTCTCTGGGGCCAACGTCCTGACTTTC.